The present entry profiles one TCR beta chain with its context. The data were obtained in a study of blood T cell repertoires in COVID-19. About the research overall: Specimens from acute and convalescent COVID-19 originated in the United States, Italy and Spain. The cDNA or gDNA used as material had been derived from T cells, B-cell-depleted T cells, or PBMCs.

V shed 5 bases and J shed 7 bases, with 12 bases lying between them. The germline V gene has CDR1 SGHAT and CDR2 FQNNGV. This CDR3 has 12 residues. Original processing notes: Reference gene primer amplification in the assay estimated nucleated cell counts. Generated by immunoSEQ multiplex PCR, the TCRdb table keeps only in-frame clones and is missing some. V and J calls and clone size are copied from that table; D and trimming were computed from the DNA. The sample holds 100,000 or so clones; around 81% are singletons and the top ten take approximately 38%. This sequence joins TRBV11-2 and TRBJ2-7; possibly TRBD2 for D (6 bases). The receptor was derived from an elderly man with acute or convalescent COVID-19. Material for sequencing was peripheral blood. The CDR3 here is CASSMGLWEQYF. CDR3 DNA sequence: TGTGCCAGCAGCATGGGACTCTGGGAGCAGTACTTC. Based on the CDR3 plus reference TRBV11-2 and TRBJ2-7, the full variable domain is EAGVAQSPRYKIIEKRQSVAFWCNPISGHATLYWYQQILGQGPKLLIQFQNNGVVDDSQLPKDRFSAERLKGVDSTLKIQPAKLEDSAVYLCASSMGLWEQYFGPGTRLTVT.